The entry that follows covers one T cell receptor beta chain sequence. Its antigen is not identified. The data derive from a study of blood T cells in healthy people across ages. Findings and limits, study-wide: Whereas aged donors had fewer naive CD4+ cells, long-lived donors had more of them and higher diversity.

Then a second PCR, running roughly 7 to 11 cycles, was carried out with a sample-barcoded 5' primer and a J-beta primer mix. Via MiXCR, TCRdb re-called the 5' RACE reads, giving one row per CDR3 protein. The table has roughly 800,000 distinct CDR3 sequences, about 62% seen once. Source material: blood. This clonotype was obtained from a man aged 25 to 40 in good health.

The CDR3 region has the DNA TGTGCCAGCAGTGTAGGTTTTTCACCCCTCCACTTT. Its protein product is CASSVGFSPLHF. The chain recombines TRBV25-1 with TRBJ1-6; D unresolved. Germline V lookup: CDR1 MGHDK, CDR2 SYGVNS. The V gene lost 4 bases and the J gene lost 9 bases, with 7 bases spanning the gap. CDR3 length: 12 residues. Full variable domain (rest looked up from reference TRBV25-1 and TRBJ1-6): EADIYQTPRYLVIGTGKKITLECSQTMGHDKMYWYQQDPGMELHLIHYSYGVNSTEKGDLSSESTVSRIRTEHFPLTLESARPSHTSQYLCASSVGFSPLHFGNGTRLTVT.